Below, one T cell receptor (beta chain) is given with its context. A junction boundary mismatches the germline segment, possibly from a read error. The data belong to a study of cytomegalovirus exposure and HLA in healthy donors. Use of 60 Vbeta and 13 Jbeta primers characterized the PCR. Profiling relied on immunoSEQ multiplex PCR, and the TCRdb table lists in-frame clones only, not all of them. The sample includes 120,000 or so clones, 83% of them seen just once. Those who donated were healthy bone marrow donors. The CDR3 contains 12 residues. CDR1 is SGHTA and CDR2 is FQGNSA in the germline V gene. The clonotype was recovered from a woman in her 40s in good health and CMV-seropositive. The specimen was PBMCs. The chain has TRBV7-2 and TRBJ1-1, with D perhaps matching TRBD1 (5 bases). The CDR3 DNA reads TGTGCCAGCAGCTTAGAAGGCTCAGGGATCCGGTTT. This translates into CASSLEGSGIRF.